One sample yielded the 25 T cell receptor beta chains listed below, sequenced in a study of cytomegalovirus exposure and HLA in healthy donors. The PCR made use of 60 Vbeta and 13 Jbeta primers. Assay: immunoSEQ multiplex PCR; the TCRdb copy retains only in-frame clones and omits some. The table lists approximately 130,000 clones, about two thirds of them singletons. The sample comprised PBMCs. All receptors come from a man aged 45 to 65 in good health and CMV-seropositive.

V is TRBV19 and J is TRBJ1-5, with D perhaps TRBD1 (5 bases). V lost 7 bases, J lost 2 bases, and 12 bases lay in between. Germline V gene sequence: CDR1 LNHDA, CDR2 SQIVND (reference sequence). This CDR3 spans 14 amino acids. For the CDR3, the DNA is TGTGCCAGTATGGGGAGGGGTGGCAATCAGCCCCAGCATTTT. This gives the protein CASMGRGGNQPQHF.

Points on this clone: An end of the junction does not agree with germline; a read error may underlie this. The chain couples TRBV7-7 to TRBJ2-5; no firm D call. Looked up from germline, CDR1 is SSHAT and CDR2 is FNYEAQ (reference sequence). The CDR3 has 13 amino acids. CDR3 nucleotides: TGTGCTAGCAGCTTAAACCCCGGGGAGACCCAGTACTTC. This sequence encodes CASSLNPGETQYF.

This clone was recorded a few times. This chain connects TRBV6-5 to TRBJ2-5; unclear D gene. The CDR3 covers 12 residues. Per germline, CDR1 MNHEY and CDR2 SVGAGI. V shed 0 bases and J shed 7 bases, with 6 bases lying between them. The CDR3 DNA reads as TGTGCCAGCAGTTACTCAAGAGGGACCCAGTACTTC. This translates into CASSYSRGTQYF.

J is TRBJ2-1 and V is TRBV2; D gene uncertain. Trimming shortened V by 5 bases and J by 5 bases, and 10 bases separated the two germline ends. The germline V gene encodes CDR1 SNHLY and CDR2 FYNNEI. The CDR3 totals 13 residues. DNA of the CDR3: TGTGCCAGCAGTAAAGGATCTAACAATGAGCAGTTCTTC. It encodes CASSKGSNNEQFF.

This rearrangement joins TRBV7-8 to TRBJ2-5, with D unclear. The germline V gene encodes CDR1 SGHVS and CDR2 FQNEAQ. The V end lost 1 base, the J end lost 2 bases, and 5 bases lay between the germline ends. The CDR3 contains 13 residues. CDR3 protein: CASSLGQQETQYF. The CDR3 bases are TGTGCCAGCAGCTTAGGTCAACAAGAGACCCAGTACTTC. Full variable domain (outside the CDR3, taken from reference TRBV7-8 and TRBJ2-5): GAGVSQSPRYKVAKRGQDVALRCDPISGHVSLFWYQQALGQGPEFLTYFQNEAQLDKSGLPSDRFFAERPEGSVSTLKIQRTQQEDSAVYLCASSLGQQETQYFGPGTRLLVL.

The V gene is TRBV29-1, the J gene TRBJ1-1, with D unresolved. This CDR3 is built from 12 residues. Deletions cut 7 bases from V and 8 bases from J, with 17 bases between. From germline, CDR1 is SQVTM and CDR2 ANQGSEA. CDR3 DNA sequence: TGCAGCGCTAGGAGGCCCCCTGACGAAGCTTTCTTT. Protein: CSARRPPDEAFF.

This CDR3 reads CASSTTRTVRNEKLFF. The CDR3 DNA follows: TGTGCCAGCAGTACCACCCGCACAGTTAGGAATGAAAAACTGTTTTTT. This chain links TRBV7-8 with TRBJ1-4; no reliable D call. CDR3 length: 16 amino acids. Trimming took off 6 bases at V and 5 bases at J, with 19 bases between the two ends. CDR1 and CDR2 from the germline V gene are SGHVS and FQNEAQ.

This clone was observed a handful of times. The CDR3 DNA reads as TGTGCCATCAGTCTGGGGGCGGTGAACACTGAAGCTTTCTTT. Its translation is CAISLGAVNTEAFF. The V and J genes are TRBV10-3 and TRBJ1-1, with D tentatively TRBD1 (6 bases). Trimming pared 5 bases from V and 0 bases from J, leaving 10 bases between. CDR1 and CDR2 from the germline V gene are ENHRY and SYGVKD. The CDR3 is 14 amino acids.

The chain combines TRBV6-5 with TRBJ2-2; 9 bases are shared with TRBD2. Germline CDR1 is MNHEY and CDR2 is SVGAGI. The CDR3 spans 14 residues. The junction had 3 bases not matched to a gene; V was cut back by 10 bases and J by 0 bases. The CDR3 reads CAIRLAANTGELFF. CDR3 nucleotide sequence: TGTGCCATAAGACTAGCGGCGAACACCGGGGAGCTGTTTTTT.

The V gene is TRBV5-1, the J gene TRBJ2-1; 11 bases map to TRBD2. The CDR3 has 15 residues. Trimming cost V 4 bases and J 3 bases; bases outside gene matches: 3. Germline assignment: CDR1 SGHRS and CDR2 YFSETQ. The CDR3 DNA sequence: TGCGCCAGCAGCACGGGGACTAGCGGCTACAATGAGCAGTTCTTC. Translation gives CASSTGTSGYNEQFF.

This clone turned up a few times. The chain couples TRBV5-4 to TRBJ2-2; tentatively, D is TRBD2 (6 bases). The CDR3 length is 13 residues. V lost 5 bases to trimming and J lost 1 base, with 6 bases between them. Germline loops: CDR1 SGHNT, CDR2 YYREEE (reference sequence). Written as DNA, the CDR3 is TGTGCCAGCAGGGAGGGGAACACCGGGGAGCTGTTTTTT. It is translated as CASREGNTGELFF.

V is TRBV5-4 and J is TRBJ1-2, with D possibly TRBD1 on 6 matching bases. The germline V gene encodes CDR1 SGHNT and CDR2 YYREEE (reference sequence). The CDR3 covers 15 residues. V was clipped by 4 bases and J by 0 bases, with 13 bases between them. CDR3 loop: CASSPDRTANYGYTF. DNA of the CDR3: TGTGCCAGCAGCCCTGACAGGACTGCTAACTATGGCTACACCTTC.

This sequence joins TRBV6-5 and TRBJ1-2, with 10 bases identical to TRBD1. The CDR3 extends over 15 amino acids. CDR1 and CDR2 (germline): MNHEY, SVGAGI. Trimming took 2 bases from V and 3 from J; bases not matched to a gene: 3. The CDR3 is CASSYGQGDYYGYTF. DNA for the CDR3: TGTGCCAGCAGTTACGGACAGGGGGATTACTATGGCTACACCTTC.

V and J are TRBV5-6 and TRBJ1-6; D is undetermined. CDR1 and CDR2 (germline): SGHDT, YYEEEE. The length of the CDR3 is 16 residues. Trimming took 1 base from V and 4 from J, leaving 12 bases between them. The DNA for the CDR3 is TGTGCCAGCAGCTTGCTTGGAGGGCAGTATAATTCACCCCTCCACTTT. As protein: CASSLLGGQYNSPLHF.

The chain carries TRBV12-1 and TRBJ1-4. TRBV12-1 is described as a pseudogene. The CDR3 is made up of 15 amino acids. CDR3 DNA sequence: TGTGCCAGCAGACCTGGAGCGGGGAGGCATGAAAAACTGTTTTTT. It yields the protein CASRPGAGRHEKLFF.

For this clone: One junction end disagrees with the germline gene, perhaps due to a read error. The rearrangement joins TRBV15 to TRBJ2-7, with D perhaps matching TRBD2 (6 bases). This CDR3 has 13 residues. Germline CDR1 reads LNHNV; CDR2 reads YYDKDF (reference sequence). DNA of the CDR3: TGTGCCACCAGCTCTGGGACTGATTACGGGCAGTACTTC. This codes for CATSSGTDYGQYF. The full variable domain, completed using reference TRBV15 and TRBJ2-7, is DAMVIQNPRYQVTQFGKPVTLSCSQTLNHNVMYWYQQKSSQAPKLLFHYYDKDFNNEADTPDNFQSRRPNTSFCFLDIRSPGLGDTAMYLCATSSGTDYGQYFGPGTRLTVT.

The chain combines TRBV13 with TRBJ1-1, with D tentatively TRBD1 (5 bases). The CDR3 length is 14 residues. The V end lost 6 bases, the J end lost 0 bases, and 11 bases lay between the germline ends. The V gene's germline CDR1 is PRHDT and CDR2 FYEKMQ (reference sequence). CDR3 loop: CASRSETVNTEAFF. CDR3 coding DNA: TGTGCCAGCAGGTCCGAGACAGTGAACACTGAAGCTTTCTTT.

In nucleotides, the CDR3 is TGTGCCAGCAGCCCGGGGGACTCGCGGCGCGAGCAGTACTTC. It codes for CASSPGDSRREQYF. The rearrangement links TRBV5-6 to TRBJ2-7, with a possible D match to TRBD2 (6 bases). Germline lookup yields CDR1 SGHDT and CDR2 YYEEEE. CDR3 length: 14 residues. V was clipped by 4 bases and J by 6 bases, with 17 bases between them.

This clone has more than one count but fewer than ten. The chain has TRBV9 and TRBJ2-2, with 7 positions matching TRBD1. Germline V lookup: CDR1 SGDLS, CDR2 YYNGEE. CDR3 length: 12 amino acids. Germline trimming cut 3 bases from V and 8 bases from J; bases unmatched to any gene: 1. The CDR3 coding sequence is TGTGCCAGCAGCGCGGACAGGGGGGAGCTGTTTTTT. Protein product: CASSADRGELFF. Full variable domain (missing parts from reference TRBV9 and TRBJ2-2): DSGVTQTPKHLITATGQRVTLRCSPRSGDLSVYWYQQSLDQGLQFLIQYYNGEERAKGNILERFSAQQFPDLHSELNLSSLELGDSALYFCASSADRGELFFGEGSRLTVL.

The chain has TRBV7-9 and TRBJ2-5; TRBD1 matches 11 bases. The CDR3 consists of 16 residues. V lost 0 bases to trimming and J lost 0 bases; unmatched junction nucleotides: 0. The germline V gene encodes CDR1 SEHNR and CDR2 FQNEAQ (reference sequence). The CDR3 sequence is CASSLADRGHQETQYF. Written as DNA, the CDR3 is TGTGCCAGCAGCTTAGCGGACAGGGGGCACCAAGAGACCCAGTACTTC.

This sequence joins TRBV6-4 and TRBJ1-1, with 9 bases aligning to TRBD1. This CDR3 region has 13 residues. Per germline, CDR1 MRHNA and CDR2 SNTAGT. V was clipped by 8 bases and J by 11 bases; unmatched bases: 12. CDR3 coding DNA: TGTGCCAGCCTCCGGGACAGGGCGAGCGTGGCTTTCTTT. Translation: CASLRDRASVAFF.

This clone has only a few counts. V is TRBV6-5 and J is TRBJ1-6; a weak D match, TRBD1 (5 bases). CDR1 is MNHEY and CDR2 is SVGAGI in the germline V gene. Trimming took off 2 bases at V and 4 bases at J, with 12 bases between the two ends. This CDR3 contains 16 residues. The CDR3 loop reads CASSYTWTSYNSPLHF. The CDR3 DNA is TGTGCCAGCAGTTACACTTGGACATCGTATAATTCACCCCTCCACTTT.

The chain carries TRBV7-2 and TRBJ2-5; 8 bases agree with TRBD2. V gave up 5 bases and J gave up 4 bases; unmatched junction bases: 12. The CDR3 extends over 16 amino acids. Germline-derived CDR1 and CDR2 are SGHTA and FQGNSA. CDR3 amino acids: CASSLGVAAGGETQYF. The CDR3, as DNA: TGTGCCAGCAGCCTCGGGGTAGCGGCGGGGGGAGAGACCCAGTACTTC.

The J gene is TRBJ1-3, the V gene TRBV7-9; D gene uncertain. V lost 0 bases, J lost 4 bases, and 13 bases lay in between. This CDR3 is built from 16 residues. The V gene's germline CDR1 is SEHNR and CDR2 FQNEAQ (reference sequence). For the CDR3, the DNA is TGTGCCAGCAGCTTAGCTGATAGTCCACGGGGAAACACCATATATTTT. This sequence encodes CASSLADSPRGNTIYF.

J is TRBJ1-2 and V is TRBV9; D not certain. CDR1 and CDR2 (germline): SGDLS, YYNGEE. This CDR3 is built from 11 residues. The V end lost 8 bases, the J end lost 1 base, and 6 bases lay between the germline ends. Here the CDR3 reads CASAYNYGYTF. CDR3 sequence (DNA): TGTGCCAGTGCGTATAACTATGGCTACACCTTC. Based on the CDR3 plus reference TRBV9 and TRBJ1-2, the full variable domain is DSGVTQTPKHLITATGQRVTLRCSPRSGDLSVYWYQQSLDQGLQFLIQYYNGEERAKGNILERFSAQQFPDLHSELNLSSLELGDSALYFCASAYNYGYTFGSGTRLTVV.